This T cell receptor (beta chain) was captured by sequencing in a study of blood T cell repertoires in COVID-19. Study background: Material from acute and convalescent COVID-19 was sourced from the United States, Italy and Spain. T cells, B-cell-depleted T cells, or PBMCs provided the cDNA or gDNA that served as material.

Enrolment of Seattle patients took place during active infection, and they were followed longitudinally. Trimming stripped 7 bases from V and 8 bases from J, with 17 bases between. The germline CDR1 and CDR2 sequences are MNHEY and SVGAGI. CDR3 length: 13 amino acids. Per the authors' pipeline: Counts of nucleated cells, estimated from reference gene primer amplification, were obtained. Sequencing used immunoSEQ multiplex PCR; TCRdb keeps in-frame clones, though not all of them. V and J calls and clone size follow that table, whereas D and trimming were derived from the DNA. The sample records fewer than 200,000 clones, approximately 80% being singletons.

The sequence was obtained from a woman in her 40s with COVID-19, enrolled during active disease. The V and J genes are TRBV6-5 and TRBJ1-2; D gene ambiguous. Sequencing input: peripheral blood. CDR3 coding DNA: TGTGCCAGCAAGCCAAGTCTCAATTTCGGCTACACCTTC. This codes for CASKPSLNFGYTF.